This TCR beta chain was recorded in a study of OX40 agonist ivuxolimab in advanced cancers. Study results and caveats: CD8+ T cells were the subset that, on average, had more expanded clones than CD4+. At 0.1 to 3.0 mg/kg and by week 6, CD4+ and CD8+ T cells in the blood had expanded clonally.

The CDR3 extends over 12 amino acids. Germline V gene sequence: CDR1 LNHNV, CDR2 YYDKDF (reference sequence). In its sample, this clone was seen once. The target antigen is unknown. Autoimmune disease history or systemic immunosuppression led to patients being barred. Produced via immunoSEQ multiplex PCR; TCRdb's table is partial and in-frame only. The profile covers about 62,000 clones, with 79% appearing a single time and roughly 10% taken by the ten largest. This TCR was sampled from an adult with an advanced solid tumor such as melanoma, head and neck, liver or kidney cancer. The V and J genes are TRBV15 and TRBJ2-5; either TRBD1 or TRBD2 may supply D (5 bases each). The J call may not be correct, given that the DNA end is closer to TRBJ2-7. Sequences were derived from CD4+ or CD8+ T cells sorted from blood, sampled in a trial of the OX40 agonist ivuxolimab. This chain's CDR3 is CATTQGENEQYF. CDR3 bases: TGTGCCACCACCCAAGGGGAGAACGAGCAGTACTTC.